The rows below give T cell receptor beta chains drawn from one sample of a study of regulatory T cells in long-lasting Graves disease. MiXCR, applied by TCRdb to the multiplex PCR reads, yields one record per CDR3 protein. The data contain 450,000 or so distinct CDR3 sequences, under 25% of them singletons. Specimen: peripheral blood mononuclear cells (PBMCs), collected when the disease was refractory, from a patient treated with antithyroid drugs. The receptors come from a female donor with Graves disease. The CDR3 runs from the conserved cysteine through the conserved F or W. Each record gives: clone size, D gene, V gene, J gene, CDR3 protein, CDR3 DNA. A D gene is named only where the DNA matches it firmly. The size of a clone is reported for some rows only, either as once, few or many, or as a class for expanded clones.

>many|NA|TRBV12-3/TRBV12-4|TRBJ2-5
CASSFQGFGETQYF
TGTGCCAGCAGTTTCCAGGGATTTGGAGAGACCCAGTACTTC
>few|TRBD1|TRBV15|TRBJ1-5
CATSRDRGPVQPQHF
TGTGCCACCAGCAGAGACAGGGGGCCGGTACAGCCCCAGCATTTT
>NA|TRBD1|TRBV5-6|TRBJ2-7
CASSFVETGGIEQYF
TGTGCCAGCAGCTTCGTTGAGACAGGGGGAATCGAGCAGTACTTC
>NA|NA|TRBV11-1|TRBJ2-5
CASSQLTLQETQHF
TGTGCCAGCAGCCAATTGACTTTGCAAGAGACCCAGCACTTC
>NA|TRBD2|TRBV15|TRBJ2-5
CATSRDLALAGEETQYF
TGTGCCACCAGCAGAGATTTGGCACTAGCGGGGGAAGAGACCCAGTACTTC
>many|TRBD1|TRBV20-1|TRBJ1-2
CSAPGGTGPQHTF
TGCAGTGCTCCGGGGGGGACAGGGCCCCAGCACACCTTC
>few|NA|TRBV10-3|TRBJ1-2
CATSEQDYGYTF
TGTGCCACCAGTGAACAAGACTATGGCTACACCTTC
>NA|TRBD2|TRBV20-1|TRBJ2-1
CSVGLAGDEQFF
TGCAGCGTCGGACTAGCTGGCGATGAGCAGTTCTTC
>few|NA|TRBV15|TRBJ1-5
CATSRVGERQPQHF
TGTGCCACCAGCAGAGTGGGGGAAAGACAGCCCCAGCATTTT
>many|NA|TRBV7-8|TRBJ2-5
CASSLTQTQYF
TGTGCCAGCAGCTTAACCCAAACCCAGTACTTC
>many|NA|TRBV7-2|TRBJ1-4
CASSSDTFNEKLFF
TGTGCCAGCAGCTCGGACACTTTTAATGAAAAACTGTTTTTT
>few|NA|TRBV7-3|TRBJ1-6
CASSLRGGGSKSPLHF
TGTGCCAGCAGCCTACGGGGAGGGGGGAGTAAATCACCCCTCCACTTT
>few|NA|TRBV11-2|TRBJ2-7
CASSFGGATYEQYF
TGTGCCAGCAGCTTTGGGGGGGCAACCTACGAGCAGTACTTC
>few|TRBD1|TRBV5-1|TRBJ2-7
CASSAVGQKKGQQYF
TGCGCCAGCAGCGCGGTGGGACAGAAAAAGGGTCAGCAGTACTTC
>NA|NA|TRBV9|TRBJ2-2
CASSASPGRELFF
TGTGCCAGCAGCGCCTCTCCAGGGCGGGAGCTGTTTTTT
>few|TRBD1|TRBV20-1|TRBJ1-5
CSARAGGQPQHF
TGCAGTGCTAGGGCAGGGGGCCAGCCCCAGCATTTT
>NA|NA|TRBV13|TRBJ2-4
CASSRRSGAKNIQYF
TGTGCCAGCAGCCGTAGGTCGGGGGCCAAAAACATTCAGTACTTC
>few|NA|TRBV10-3|TRBJ2-2
CAISESPGMDTGELFF
TGTGCCATCAGTGAGTCCCCCGGAATGGACACCGGGGAGCTGTTTTTT
>few|NA|TRBV7-2|TRBJ2-7
CASSLVAAFSYEQYF
TGTGCCAGCAGCTTAGTGGCAGCCTTCTCCTACGAGCAGTACTTC
>many|NA|TRBV6-1|TRBJ2-7
CASRVGLISYEQYF
TGTGCCAGCAGGGTCGGACTTATCTCCTACGAGCAGTACTTC
>few|TRBD2|TRBV29-1|TRBJ2-2
CSGTSGSGDTGELFF
TGCAGCGGGACTAGCGGGAGTGGAGACACCGGGGAGCTGTTTTTT
>many|TRBD1|TRBV2|TRBJ1-2
CASPLTLNRGGGYTF
TGTGCCAGCCCCCTCACGCTGAACAGGGGCGGTGGCTACACCTTC
>NA|TRBD1|TRBV7-3|TRBJ2-7
CASSLWGQGSLEQYF
TGTGCCAGCAGCTTATGGGGACAGGGTTCCCTCGAGCAGTACTTC
>NA|NA|TRBV12-3/TRBV12-4|TRBJ2-3
CASSPGDRGLAFTDTQYF
TGTGCCAGCAGTCCGGGGGACAGGGGACTAGCCTTCACAGATACGCAGTATTTT
>many|NA|TRBV10-3|TRBJ1-6
CAVRSGDSPLHF
TGTGCCGTCCGGAGCGGTGACTCACCCCTCCACTTT
>NA|NA|TRBV4-1|TRBJ1-5
CASSQLPGGYNQPQHF
TGCGCCAGCAGCCAATTGCCGGGAGGGTATAATCAGCCCCAGCATTTT
>NA|TRBD1|TRBV28|TRBJ2-7
CASRWGQGYGEQYF
TGTGCCAGCAGGTGGGGACAGGGGTATGGCGAGCAGTACTTC
>many|NA|TRBV18|TRBJ1-2
CASSERDGYTF
TGTGCCAGCTCGGAGAGGGATGGCTACACCTTC
>NA|TRBD1|TRBV19|TRBJ2-1
CASSIDTGTGGYNEQFF
TGTGCCAGTAGTATAGATACCGGGACAGGGGGTTACAATGAGCAGTTCTTC
>NA|NA|TRBV20-1|TRBJ1-5
CSARAPGFGGSNQPQHF
TGCAGTGCTAGAGCTCCGGGATTCGGAGGGAGCAATCAGCCCCAGCATTTT
>many|TRBD1|TRBV3-1|TRBJ1-1
CASSQVQGATTFF
TGTGCCAGCAGCCAAGTTCAGGGGGCGACGACTTTCTTT